This TCR beta chain was documented in a study of T cell responses to AZD1222 COVID-19 vaccine. Method: immunoSEQ multiplex PCR; TCRdb's copy keeps in-frame clones and lacks some. The sample contains about 92,000 clones, under 95% of which appear only once. Germline V lookup: CDR1 MNHEY, CDR2 SVGAGI. Trimming shortened V by 4 bases and J by 2 bases, and 8 bases separated the two germline ends. This CDR3 region has 13 residues. The V call is TRBV6-5, the J call TRBJ1-1; D not resolved. The origin of this receptor is an adult in good health. The sample in question was peripheral blood, obtained on day 0 of AZD1222 vaccination. As DNA, the CDR3 is TGTGCCAGCAGTTCAGACGGAAACACTGAAGCTTTCTTT. The encoded protein is CASSSDGNTEAFF.